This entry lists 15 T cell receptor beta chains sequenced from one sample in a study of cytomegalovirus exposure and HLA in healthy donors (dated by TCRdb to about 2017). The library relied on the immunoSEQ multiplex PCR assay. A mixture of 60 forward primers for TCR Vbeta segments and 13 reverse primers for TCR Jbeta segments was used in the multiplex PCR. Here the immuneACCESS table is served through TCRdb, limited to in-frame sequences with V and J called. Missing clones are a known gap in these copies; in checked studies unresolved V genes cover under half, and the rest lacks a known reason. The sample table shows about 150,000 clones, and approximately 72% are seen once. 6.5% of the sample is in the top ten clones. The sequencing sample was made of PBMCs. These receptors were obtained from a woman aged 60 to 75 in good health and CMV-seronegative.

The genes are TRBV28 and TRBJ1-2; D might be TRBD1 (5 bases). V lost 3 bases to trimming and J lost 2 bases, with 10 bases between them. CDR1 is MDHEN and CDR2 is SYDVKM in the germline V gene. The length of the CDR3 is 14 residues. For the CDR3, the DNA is TGTGCCAGCAGTTTGGGGGGGGTGAACTATGGCTACACCTTC. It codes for CASSLGGVNYGYTF.

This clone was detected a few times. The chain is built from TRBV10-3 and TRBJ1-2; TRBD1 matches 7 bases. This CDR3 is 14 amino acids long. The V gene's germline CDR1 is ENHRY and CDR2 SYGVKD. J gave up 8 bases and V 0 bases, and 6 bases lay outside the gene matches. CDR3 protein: CAISESGRQGGYTF. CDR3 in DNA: TGTGCCATCAGTGAGTCAGGACGACAGGGAGGCTACACCTTC.

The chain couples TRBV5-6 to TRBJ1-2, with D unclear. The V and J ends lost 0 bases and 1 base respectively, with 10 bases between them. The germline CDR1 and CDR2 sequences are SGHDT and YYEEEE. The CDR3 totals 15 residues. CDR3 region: CASSLDPRLNYGYTF. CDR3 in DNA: TGTGCCAGCAGCTTGGATCCGAGACTTAACTATGGCTACACCTTC.

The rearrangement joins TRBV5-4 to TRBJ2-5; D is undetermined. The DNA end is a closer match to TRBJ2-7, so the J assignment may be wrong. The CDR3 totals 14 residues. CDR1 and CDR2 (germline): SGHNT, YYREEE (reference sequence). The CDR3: CASSLDSATYEQYF. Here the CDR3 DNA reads TGTGCCAGCAGCTTGGATAGTGCTACCTACGAGCAGTACTTC.

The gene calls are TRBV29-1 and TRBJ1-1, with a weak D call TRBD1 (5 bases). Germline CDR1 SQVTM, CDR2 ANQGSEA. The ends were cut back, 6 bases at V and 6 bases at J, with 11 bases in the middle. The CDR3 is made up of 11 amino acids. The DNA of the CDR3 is TGCAGCGTAACAGGAAAACCTGAAGCTTTCTTT. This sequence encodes CSVTGKPEAFF.

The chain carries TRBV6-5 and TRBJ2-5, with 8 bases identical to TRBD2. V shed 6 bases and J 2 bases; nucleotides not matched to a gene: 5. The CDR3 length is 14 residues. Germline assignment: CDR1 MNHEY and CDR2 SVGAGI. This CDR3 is CASRPLAGQETQYF. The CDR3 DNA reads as TGTGCCAGCAGACCTTTAGCGGGGCAAGAGACCCAGTACTTC.

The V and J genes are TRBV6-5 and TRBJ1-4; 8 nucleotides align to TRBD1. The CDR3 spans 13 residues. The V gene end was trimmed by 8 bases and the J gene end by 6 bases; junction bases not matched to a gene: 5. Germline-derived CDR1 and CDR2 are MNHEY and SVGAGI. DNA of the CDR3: TGTGCCAGCGGACAGGGAGGCGATGAAAAACTGTTTTTT. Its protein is CASGQGGDEKLFF.

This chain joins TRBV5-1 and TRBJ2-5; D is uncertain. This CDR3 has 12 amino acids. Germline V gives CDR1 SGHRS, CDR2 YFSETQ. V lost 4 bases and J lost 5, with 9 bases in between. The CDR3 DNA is TGCGCCAGCAGCCCCGTGGGCGAGACCCAGTACTTC. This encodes CASSPVGETQYF.

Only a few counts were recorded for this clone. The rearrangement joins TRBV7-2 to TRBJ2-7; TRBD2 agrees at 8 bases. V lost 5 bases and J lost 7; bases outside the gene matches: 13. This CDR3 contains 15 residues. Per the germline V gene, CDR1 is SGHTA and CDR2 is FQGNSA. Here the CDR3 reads CASSASGAGGGEQYF. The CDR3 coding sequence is TGTGCCAGCAGCGCAAGCGGCGCGGGAGGAGGAGAGCAGTACTTC.

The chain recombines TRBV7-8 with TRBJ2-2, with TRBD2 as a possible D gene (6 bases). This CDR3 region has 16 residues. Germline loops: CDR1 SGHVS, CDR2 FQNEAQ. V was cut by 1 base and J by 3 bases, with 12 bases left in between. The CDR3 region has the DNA TGTGCCAGCAGCTTAGGGAGGGGTCCTTACACCGGGGAGCTGTTTTTT. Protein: CASSLGRGPYTGELFF.

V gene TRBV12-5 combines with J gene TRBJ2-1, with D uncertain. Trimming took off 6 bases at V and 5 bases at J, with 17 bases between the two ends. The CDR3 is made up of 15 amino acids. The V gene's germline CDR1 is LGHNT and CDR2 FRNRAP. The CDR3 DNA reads TGTGCTAGTGGCCCCGGGTCAGCTCCTAACAATGAGCAGTTCTTC. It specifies CASGPGSAPNNEQFF.

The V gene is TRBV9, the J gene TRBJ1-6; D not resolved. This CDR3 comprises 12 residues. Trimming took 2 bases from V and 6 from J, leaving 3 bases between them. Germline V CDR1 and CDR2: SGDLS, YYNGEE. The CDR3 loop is CASSVGNSPLHF. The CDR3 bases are TGTGCCAGCAGCGTCGGTAATTCACCCCTCCACTTT.

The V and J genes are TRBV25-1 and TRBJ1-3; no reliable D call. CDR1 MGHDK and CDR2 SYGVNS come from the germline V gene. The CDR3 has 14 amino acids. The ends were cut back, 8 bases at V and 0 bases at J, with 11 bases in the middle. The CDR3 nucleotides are TGTGCCAGCTCCAGGTCCGGCTCTGGAAACACCATATATTTT. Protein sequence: CASSRSGSGNTIYF.

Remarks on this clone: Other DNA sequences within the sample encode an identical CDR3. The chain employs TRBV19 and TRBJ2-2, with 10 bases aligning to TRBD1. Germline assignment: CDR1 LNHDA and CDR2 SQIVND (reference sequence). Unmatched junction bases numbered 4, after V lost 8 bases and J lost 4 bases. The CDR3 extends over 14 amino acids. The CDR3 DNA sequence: TGTGCCAGTTCGGGACAGGGGCGCACCGGGGAGCTGTTTTTT. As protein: CASSGQGRTGELFF.

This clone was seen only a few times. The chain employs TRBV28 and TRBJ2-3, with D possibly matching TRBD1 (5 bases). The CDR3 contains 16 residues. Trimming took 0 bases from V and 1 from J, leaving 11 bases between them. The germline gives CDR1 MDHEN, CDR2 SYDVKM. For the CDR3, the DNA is TGTGCCAGCAGTTTATGGCAGGGCGGACGCACAGATACGCAGTATTTT. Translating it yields CASSLWQGGRTDTQYF.